One sample yielded the 20 T cell receptor beta chains listed below, sequenced in a study of post-analysis software for immune sequencing data. Whole-study results and caveats: Patients had higher frequencies than controls of roughly five TRBV segments, including TRBV5-6, TRBV5-1 and TRBV20-1.

Sequencing libraries made from TCR beta cDNA carried unique molecular identifiers. Via MiXCR, TCRdb re-called the PCR reads, giving one row per CDR3 protein. Of approximately 690,000 distinct CDR3 sequences listed, over 45% are singletons. Their cognate antigens are unknown. The sequenced sample was blood. These receptors came from a girl aged 2-10 years with multiple sclerosis.

The V gene is TRBV11-1, the J gene TRBJ1-1, with a tentative D call TRBD1 (5 bases). The length of the CDR3 is 14 residues. Germline loops: CDR1 SGHAT, CDR2 FQDESV (reference sequence). V dropped 1 base and J dropped 5 bases, with 11 bases sitting between them. The CDR3 region has the DNA TGTGCCAGCAGCTTAGGAGGGGTGAGAACTGAAGCTTTCTTT. Its protein product is CASSLGGVRTEAFF.

This clonotype was detected ten times or more. The chain links TRBV28 to TRBJ2-1; perhaps TRBD1 as D (6 bases). The V end was cut by 3 bases, the J end by 5 bases, with 17 bases between. CDR3 length: 16 residues. CDR1 is MDHEN, CDR2 SYDVKM, per germline. Here the CDR3 DNA reads TGTGCCAGCAGTTTTACCTACAGGGTCGGAGACAATGAGCAGTTCTTC. Translation gives CASSFTYRVGDNEQFF.

This clonotype has only one observation. J is TRBJ2-7 and V is TRBV6-5, with 10 positions matching TRBD1. From germline, CDR1 is MNHEY and CDR2 SVGAGI. The CDR3 sequence is 16 residues long. After removal of 0 bases from V and 2 bases from J, the junction contained 4 bases not matched to a gene. The DNA for the CDR3 is TGTGCCAGCAGTTACTCCGGGACAGGGGCAACCTACGAGCAGTACTTC. Amino acid sequence: CASSYSGTGATYEQYF.

The chain joins TRBV5-4 to TRBJ2-7; the D gene is possibly TRBD2 (6 bases). The CDR3 is 14 amino acids. Germline values: CDR1 SGHNT, CDR2 YYREEE (reference sequence). The ends were cut back, 4 bases at V and 1 base at J, with 12 bases in the middle. The CDR3 region has the DNA TGTGCCAGCAGCGTGGAACTAGCATCCTACGAGCAGTACTTC. Its protein is CASSVELASYEQYF.

The chain joins TRBV6-4 to TRBJ1-5; 7 bases map to TRBD1. Trimming cost V 2 bases and J 0 bases; bases outside gene matches: 4. Germline V gives CDR1 MRHNA, CDR2 SNTAGT. The CDR3 extends over 16 amino acids. CDR3 coding DNA: TGTGCCAGCAGTGACGCCAGGGGGTATAGCAATCAGCCCCAGCATTTT. Amino acid sequence: CASSDARGYSNQPQHF.

This clonotype was found a few times. The chain is built from TRBV6-4 and TRBJ1-2; TRBD1 is a possible D gene (6 bases). Germline lookup yields CDR1 MRHNA and CDR2 SNTAGT. The length of the CDR3 is 14 residues. V was cut by 5 bases and J by 2 bases, with 12 bases left in between. As DNA, the CDR3 is TGTGCCAGCAGTCATCCGGGGGCAAACTATGGCTACACCTTC. Protein: CASSHPGANYGYTF.

The chain employs TRBV2 and TRBJ2-3; 10 nucleotides line up with TRBD2. Per the germline V gene, CDR1 is SNHLY and CDR2 is FYNNEI. The CDR3 spans 14 residues. V shed 3 bases, J shed 11 bases, and the junction held 8 bases outside the gene matches. The CDR3 DNA is TGTGCCAGCAGTGAGGCCCTAGCGGGAGCAGGGCAGTATTTT. Amino acid sequence: CASSEALAGAGQYF.

The rearrangement uses TRBV15 and TRBJ2-7; TRBD1 might be the D (6 bases). The CDR3 sequence is 15 residues long. With 1 base removed from V and 3 bases from J, the gap between germline ends came to 13 bases. CDR1 LNHNV and CDR2 YYDKDF come from the germline V gene (reference sequence). The CDR3 loop is CATSRAGNRVYEQYF. The CDR3 region has the DNA TGTGCCACCAGCAGAGCCGGGAACAGGGTCTACGAGCAGTACTTC. The full variable domain, its missing parts supplied by reference TRBV15 and TRBJ2-7, is DAMVIQNPRYQVTQFGKPVTLSCSQTLNHNVMYWYQQKSSQAPKLLFHYYDKDFNNEADTPDNFQSRRPNTSFCFLDIRSPGLGDTAMYLCATSRAGNRVYEQYFGPGTRLTVT.

The rearrangement uses TRBV10-1 and TRBJ2-1, with TRBD2 matching over 14 bases. Per germline, CDR1 WNHNN and CDR2 SYGVQD (reference sequence). V lost 0 bases and J lost 7; bases outside the gene matches: 2. The CDR3 covers 16 residues. The CDR3 bases are TGCGCCAGCAGTGAGTCGGGACTAGCGGGAGTAAATGAGCAGTTCTTC. Translated: CASSESGLAGVNEQFF.

The chain is built from TRBV4-1 and TRBJ2-4, with D possibly matching TRBD1 (6 bases). The DNA end is more similar to TRBJ2-7, so the J call may be wrong. Germline V gives CDR1 MGHRA, CDR2 YSYEKL. The CDR3 runs to 14 residues. CDR3 DNA sequence: TGCGCCAGCAGCCCTATCGGACAGATATACGAGCAGTACTTC. Translated, it gives CASSPIGQIYEQYF.

V gene TRBV29-1 combines with J gene TRBJ2-5; D uncertain. Matching the DNA end better, TRBJ2-4 makes the J call doubtful. The CDR3 has 16 amino acids. Germline CDR1 SQVTM, CDR2 ANQGSEA. CDR3 sequence reads: CSASPGEARLFNIQYF. Written as DNA, the CDR3 is TGCAGCGCATCTCCTGGCGAGGCTAGACTCTTTAACATTCAGTACTTC.

The chain joins TRBV7-9 to TRBJ2-1, with 7 positions matching TRBD1. The trim removed 11 bases at V and 3 bases at J, leaving 10 bases unmatched. Germline loops: CDR1 SEHNR, CDR2 FQNEAQ (reference sequence). This CDR3 region has 14 residues. The CDR3: CAGAPGQLYNEQFF. CDR3 nucleotide sequence: TGTGCCGGTGCCCCGGGACAGCTCTACAATGAGCAGTTCTTC.

The chain has TRBV27 and TRBJ2-5; no definite D call. TRBJ2-7 matches the DNA end more closely, so the J call is doubtful. CDR3 length equals 14 residues. CDR1 is MNHEY and CDR2 is SMNVEV in the germline V gene (reference sequence). CDR3 bases: TGTGCCAGCAGTTTTCAAGGGTTTCCCTACGAGCAGTACTTC. Translated: CASSFQGFPYEQYF.

CDR3 nucleotides: TGTGCCAGCAGCATCCTTAGTGGGGGAAGAGGGAGCTCCTACAATGAGCAGTTCTTC. This encodes CASSILSGGRGSSYNEQFF. The rearrangement links TRBV11-2 to TRBJ2-1; D may correspond to TRBD1 or TRBD2 (5 bases each). Germline values: CDR1 SGHAT, CDR2 FQNNGV. CDR3 length equals 19 residues. V lost 5 bases and J 0 bases, leaving 23 bases between the germline ends. The full variable domain, with the rest looked up from reference TRBV11-2 and TRBJ2-1, is EAGVAQSPRYKIIEKRQSVAFWCNPISGHATLYWYQQILGQGPKLLIQFQNNGVVDDSQLPKDRFSAERLKGVDSTLKIQPAKLEDSAVYLCASSILSGGRGSSYNEQFFGPGTRLTVL.

V is TRBV5-1 and J is TRBJ1-2; maybe TRBD1 (5 bases). V lost 4 bases and J lost 7, with 20 bases in between. This CDR3 contains 15 residues. CDR1 and CDR2 (germline): SGHRS, YFSETQ. The CDR3 region has the DNA TGCGCCAGCAGCCCCCGCCACATGGGGCGAATTGGCTACACCTTC. This translates into CASSPRHMGRIGYTF.

This CDR3 is CASRAGATTSYGYTF. As DNA, the CDR3 is TGTGCCAGCAGGGCGGGGGCTACGACATCCTATGGCTACACCTTC. V is TRBV12-3 or TRBV12-4 and J is TRBJ1-2; a possible D gene is TRBD1 (6 bases). V lost 6 bases and J 4 bases, leaving 18 bases between the germline ends. The length of the CDR3 is 15 residues.

The table lists this clonotype with a few counts. V gene TRBV6-2 or TRBV6-3 combines with J gene TRBJ2-3, with D tentatively TRBD1 or TRBD2 (5 bases each). This CDR3 is built from 14 residues. The germline V and J ends were trimmed by 4 bases and 3 bases, with 11 bases remaining between them. Germline assignment: CDR1 MNHEY and CDR2 SVGEGT. CDR3: CASSSGTETDTQYF. The CDR3 region has the DNA TGTGCCAGCAGTTCGGGGACGGAAACAGATACGCAGTATTTT.

V gene TRBV3-1 combines with J gene TRBJ1-5; TRBD1 might be the D (5 bases). Looked up from germline, CDR1 is LGHDT and CDR2 is YNNKEL (reference sequence). V was shortened by 6 bases and J by 1 base, with 13 bases between the two germline ends. The CDR3 length is 15 residues. CDR3 protein: CASSRDAGSNQPQHF. In DNA form, the CDR3 reads TGTGCCAGCAGTCGGGACGCGGGAAGCAATCAGCCCCAGCATTTT. The full variable domain, in which reference TRBV3-1 and TRBJ1-5 provide the parts outside the CDR3, is DTAVSQTPKYLVTQMGNDKSIKCEQNLGHDTMYWYKQDSKKFLKIMFSYNNKELIINETVPNRFSPKSPDKAHLNLHINSLELGDSAVYFCASSRDAGSNQPQHFGDGTRLSIL.

The chain employs TRBV5-1 and TRBJ2-7; 8 bases agree with TRBD2. Germline V gene lookup returns CDR1 SGHRS and CDR2 YFSETQ. Trimming cost V 0 bases and J 4 bases; bases outside gene matches: 12. There are 17 residues in the CDR3. CDR3: CASSLEGRVAGLYEQYF. The CDR3 region has the DNA TGCGCCAGCAGCTTGGAAGGTAGAGTAGCGGGACTATACGAGCAGTACTTC.

This clonotype has just a few counts. The J gene is TRBJ2-7, the V gene TRBV6-2 or TRBV6-3; D uncertain. V lost 0 bases to trimming and J lost 1 base, with 10 bases between them. Germline values: CDR1 MNHEY, CDR2 SVGEGT. The CDR3 extends over 15 amino acids. DNA of the CDR3: TGTGCCAGCAGTTACTCGATAGGCGTTTCCTACGAGCAGTACTTC. Its translation: CASSYSIGVSYEQYF.